Each of the 5 T cell receptor beta chains below was sequenced from the same sample in a study of blood T cell repertoires in COVID-19. This table comes from immunoSEQ multiplex PCR, and its TCRdb copy is limited to in-frame clones, with some not included. The sample contains some 150,000 clones, 81% of which appear only once. Sequenced sample: peripheral blood. These receptors all come from a human donor with acute or convalescent COVID-19. The donor label of this sample is uncertain.

J is TRBJ2-1 and V is TRBV6-5, with D perhaps matching TRBD2 (7 bases). Trimming pared 6 bases from V and 9 bases from J, leaving 21 bases between. The CDR3 is made up of 15 amino acids. CDR1 and CDR2 (germline): MNHEY, SVGAGI. CDR3 amino acids: CASSFHRGGGGEQFF. In DNA form, the CDR3 reads TGTGCCAGCAGCTTCCACCGTGGGGGGGGCGGTGAGCAGTTCTTC.

This chain uses TRBV2 with TRBJ1-1, with TRBD1 as a possible D gene (6 bases). CDR3 length: 12 residues. The V end was cut by 6 bases, the J end by 4 bases, with 9 bases between. CDR1 is SNHLY and CDR2 is FYNNEI in the germline V gene. CDR3 nucleotide sequence: TGTGCCAGCAGCCCACAGGGCACTGAAGCTTTCTTT. This sequence encodes CASSPQGTEAFF.

This clone has just one count. J is TRBJ1-5 and V is TRBV19; a weak D match, TRBD1 (5 bases). V was trimmed by 5 bases and J by 6 bases, leaving 20 bases between them. Germline lookup yields CDR1 LNHDA and CDR2 SQIVND (reference sequence). The CDR3 covers 16 residues. CDR3 amino acids: CASSPPRGGVGQPQHF. The CDR3 coding sequence is TGTGCCAGTAGTCCCCCCCGGGGCGGGGTGGGTCAGCCCCAGCATTTT.

The J gene is TRBJ1-2, the V gene TRBV12-3 or TRBV12-4, with D unresolved. Trimming removed 3 bases at V and 5 bases at J, with 10 bases between. CDR3 length: 13 residues. CDR3 sequence (DNA): TGTGCCAGCAGTTTCAGTAAGTGGTATGGCTACACCTTC. Protein sequence: CASSFSKWYGYTF.

The gene calls are TRBV7-9 and TRBJ2-5, with 8 bases identical to TRBD2. CDR1 and CDR2 from the germline V gene are SEHNR and FQNEAQ (reference sequence). The length of the CDR3 is 15 residues. V was pared by 4 bases and J by 4 bases, with 8 bases of the junction left unmatched. In DNA, the CDR3 is TGTGCCAGCAGCTCCCCCACCGGGGGGGGAGAGACCCAGTACTTC. Protein product: CASSSPTGGGETQYF.